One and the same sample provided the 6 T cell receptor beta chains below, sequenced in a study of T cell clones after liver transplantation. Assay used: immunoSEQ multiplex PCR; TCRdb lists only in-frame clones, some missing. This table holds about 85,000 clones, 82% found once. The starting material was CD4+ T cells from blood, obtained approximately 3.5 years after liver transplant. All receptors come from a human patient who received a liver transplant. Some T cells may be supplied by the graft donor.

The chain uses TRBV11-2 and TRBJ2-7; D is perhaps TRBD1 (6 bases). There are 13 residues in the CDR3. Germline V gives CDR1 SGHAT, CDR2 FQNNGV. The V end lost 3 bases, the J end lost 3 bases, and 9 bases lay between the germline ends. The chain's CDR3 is CASSFEQGYEQYF. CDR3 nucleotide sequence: TGTGCCAGCAGCTTCGAACAGGGCTACGAGCAGTACTTC.

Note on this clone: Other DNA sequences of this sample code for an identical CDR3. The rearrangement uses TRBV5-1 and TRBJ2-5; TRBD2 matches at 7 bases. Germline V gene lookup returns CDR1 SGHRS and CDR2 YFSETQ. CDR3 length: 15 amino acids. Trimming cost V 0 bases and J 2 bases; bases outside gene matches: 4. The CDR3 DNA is TGCGCCAGCAGCTTGGGGGGCGGGGGTCAAGAGACCCAGTACTTC. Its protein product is CASSLGGGGQETQYF.

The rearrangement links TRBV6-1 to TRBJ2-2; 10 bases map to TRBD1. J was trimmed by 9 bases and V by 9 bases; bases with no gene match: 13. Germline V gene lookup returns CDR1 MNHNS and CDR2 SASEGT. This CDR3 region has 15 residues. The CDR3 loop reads CASRNRDRGARELFF. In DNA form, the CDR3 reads TGTGCCAGTCGCAACCGGGACAGGGGCGCCCGGGAGCTGTTTTTT.

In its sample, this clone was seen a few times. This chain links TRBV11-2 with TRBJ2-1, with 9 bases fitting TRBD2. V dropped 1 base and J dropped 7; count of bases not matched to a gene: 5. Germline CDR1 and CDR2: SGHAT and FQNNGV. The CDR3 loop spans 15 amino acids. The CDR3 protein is CASSLGAGGGNEQFF. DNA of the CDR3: TGTGCCAGCAGCTTAGGAGCGGGAGGAGGAAATGAGCAGTTCTTC.

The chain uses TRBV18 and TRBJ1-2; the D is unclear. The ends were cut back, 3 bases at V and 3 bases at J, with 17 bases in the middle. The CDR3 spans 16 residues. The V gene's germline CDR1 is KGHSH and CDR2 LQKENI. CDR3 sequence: CASSPTIDTGDYGYTF. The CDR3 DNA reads TGTGCCAGCTCACCCACGATTGATACTGGGGACTATGGCTACACCTTC.

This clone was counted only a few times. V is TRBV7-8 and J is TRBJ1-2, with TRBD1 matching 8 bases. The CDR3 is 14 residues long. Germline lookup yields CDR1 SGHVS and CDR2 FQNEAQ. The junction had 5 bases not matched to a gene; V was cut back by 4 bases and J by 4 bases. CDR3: CASSSTGESYGYTF. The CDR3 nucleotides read TGTGCCAGCAGCTCGACAGGGGAGAGCTATGGCTACACCTTC.